The source of this T cell receptor (beta chain) is a study of blood T cell repertoires in COVID-19. Overall study context: The United States, Italy and Spain were the sources of the acute and convalescent COVID-19 samples.

This clone was recorded once. TCRdb's table, derived via immunoSEQ multiplex PCR, lists solely in-frame clones and lacks some. The sample yields 77,000 or so clones, 80% to 90% seen once. This sequence originates from a man in his fifties with active COVID-19. Material for sequencing was peripheral blood.

CDR3 coding DNA: TGTGCCAGCAGCCGATCAGGGTATGAGCAGTTCTTC. Protein sequence: CASSRSGYEQFF. This rearrangement joins TRBV3-1 (or the pseudogene TRBV3-2) to TRBJ2-1, with a weak D call TRBD1 (5 bases). V was pared by 4 bases and J by 8 bases, with 9 bases between. Germline-derived CDR1 and CDR2 are LGHDT and YNNKEL (reference sequence). This CDR3 spans 12 amino acids.